What follows are 32 T cell receptor beta chains derived from one specimen sequenced in a study of radiotherapy plus CTLA-4 blockade in lung cancer. Assay: immunoSEQ multiplex PCR; the TCRdb copy retains only in-frame clones and omits some. There are some 110,000 clones in the sample; around 84% occur only once, and around 3% lies in the top ten. Material: peripheral blood, obtained from a patient treated with radiotherapy plus ipilimumab. The receptors were sampled from a human donor with non-small cell lung cancer that progressed on radiotherapy plus ipilimumab. Some clones in this sample may be carry-over from other donors' samples.

The V gene is TRBV20-1, the J gene TRBJ1-1; D is undetermined. The germline V gene has CDR1 DFQATT and CDR2 SNEGSKA (reference sequence). The CDR3 covers 11 residues. V lost 6 bases, J lost 5 bases, and 10 bases lay in between. CDR3 DNA sequence: TGCAGTGCCCCACTGGGGACTGAAGCTTTCTTT. This sequence encodes CSAPLGTEAFF.

This sequence joins TRBV18 and TRBJ1-3, with no clear D. The CDR3 sequence is 18 residues long. Germline CDR1 and CDR2: KGHSH and LQKENI. Trimming cost V 6 bases and J 3 bases, with 24 bases left between them. The CDR3 nucleotides are TGTGCCAGCTCGACACCATCCTCTCGGGGAACTATTGGAAACACCATATATTTT. It yields the protein CASSTPSSRGTIGNTIYF.

This clone was recorded only once. The chain carries TRBV11-1 and TRBJ2-7; 10 nucleotides match TRBD2. The CDR3 spans 15 residues. The junction had 5 bases not matched to a gene; V was cut back by 5 bases and J by 1 base. In germline, CDR1 is SGHAT, CDR2 FQDESV (reference sequence). CDR3 nucleotide sequence: TGTGCCAGCAGCCGTAGCGGGGGGACTTCCTACGAGCAGTACTTC. Its translation: CASSRSGGTSYEQYF.

The chain links TRBV6-5 to TRBJ1-4, with no clear D. The germline V gene has CDR1 MNHEY and CDR2 SVGAGI. This CDR3 contains 13 residues. Trimming shortened V by 8 bases and J by 10 bases, and 17 bases separated the two germline ends. As DNA, the CDR3 is TGTGCCAGCGGGGAGGAGGCTTATGGAAAACTGTTTTTT. It specifies CASGEEAYGKLFF.

This chain connects TRBV11-3 to TRBJ1-1; 7 positions match TRBD1. The CDR3 runs to 16 residues. J lost 1 base, V lost 5 bases, and 10 bases had no gene match. Germline V gene data show CDR1 as SGHNT and CDR2 as YENEEA. CDR3 DNA sequence: TGTGCCAGCAGCCTGCGACAGGGATCACGGAACACTGAAGCTTTCTTT. Protein sequence: CASSLRQGSRNTEAFF.

The rearrangement links TRBV5-1 to TRBJ1-5; 8 bases line up with TRBD1. This CDR3 region has 17 residues. V was pared by 4 bases and J by 5 bases, with 14 bases of the junction left unmatched. Germline loops: CDR1 SGHRS, CDR2 YFSETQ. The CDR3 loop is CASSPETGDQEDQPQHF. The CDR3 region has the DNA TGCGCCAGCAGCCCGGAGACAGGGGACCAAGAGGATCAGCCCCAGCATTTT.

V usage is TRBV27 and J usage is TRBJ2-7, with 7 bases that match TRBD1. The V gene's germline CDR1 is MNHEY and CDR2 SMNVEV (reference sequence). J gave up 3 bases and V 5 bases, and 7 bases lay outside the gene matches. The CDR3 covers 14 residues. The CDR3: CASSHEDRYYEQYF. CDR3 nucleotides: TGTGCCAGCAGTCACGAGGACAGGTACTACGAGCAGTACTTC.

The chain joins TRBV10-3 to TRBJ2-5; perhaps D is TRBD1 or TRBD2 (5 bases each). TRBJ2-7 matches the DNA end more closely, so the J call is doubtful. The CDR3 covers 18 residues. CDR1 is ENHRY, CDR2 SYGVKD, per germline. This CDR3 is CAISPDIRDQRDSYEQYF. CDR3 in DNA: TGTGCCATCAGTCCGGACATCCGGGACCAAAGGGATTCCTACGAGCAGTACTTC.

In this sample, this clone turned up a few times. The genes are TRBV6-1 and TRBJ2-2, with 7 bases matching TRBD1. The germline CDR1 and CDR2 sequences are MNHNS and SASEGT. This CDR3 comprises 16 residues. The V gene end was trimmed by 4 bases and the J gene end by 1 base; junction bases not matched to a gene: 6. The CDR3 loop reads CASSGTRQGNTGELFF. The CDR3 DNA reads TGTGCCAGCAGTGGAACTAGACAGGGGAACACCGGGGAGCTGTTTTTT.

The chain employs TRBV7-6 and TRBJ2-7; 7 bases match TRBD1. Germline V lookup: CDR1 SGHVS, CDR2 FNYEAQ. V was pared by 2 bases and J by 3 bases, with 7 bases of the junction left unmatched. The CDR3 is made up of 15 amino acids. CDR3 sequence (DNA): TGTGCCAGCAGCTTATATACGGGACAGAGCTACGAGCAGTACTTC. As protein: CASSLYTGQSYEQYF.

The rearrangement joins TRBV7-9 to TRBJ2-7; 10 positions agree with TRBD2. The V and J ends lost 4 bases and 3 bases, in that order; junction bases with no gene match: 9. The CDR3 runs 16 residues. Germline V gives CDR1 SEHNR, CDR2 FQNEAQ (reference sequence). This CDR3 reads CASSSPHASGGYEQYF. The DNA for the CDR3 is TGTGCCAGCAGCTCGCCGCATGCTAGCGGGGGCTACGAGCAGTACTTC.

The rearrangement links TRBV2 to TRBJ1-5; D is undetermined. The germline V gene has CDR1 SNHLY and CDR2 FYNNEI. The CDR3 runs 17 residues. Trimming left V 3 bases short and J 9 bases short, with 24 bases between. The CDR3 is CASSDPSSGILDMPQHF. The DNA for the CDR3 is TGTGCCAGCAGTGACCCGTCTTCGGGGATCCTCGATATGCCCCAGCATTTT. Variable domain in full (rest from reference TRBV2 and TRBJ1-5): EPEVTQTPSHQVTQMGQEVILRCVPISNHLYFYWYRQILGQKVEFLVSFYNNEISEKSEIFDDQFSVERPDGSNFTLKIRSTKLEDSAMYFCASSDPSSGILDMPQHFGDGTRLSIL.

V and J are TRBV7-2 and TRBJ1-2; D perhaps matches TRBD1 (5 bases). This CDR3 comprises 14 residues. Looked up from germline, CDR1 is SGHTA and CDR2 is FQGNSA. V lost 1 base to trimming and J lost 1 base, with 7 bases between them. CDR3 in DNA: TGTGCCAGCAGCTTAGTTAGGGGTAACTATGGCTACACCTTC. It translates to CASSLVRGNYGYTF.

This clone was detected only once. Mismatch with germline at one junction end may stem from a read error. Within the sample, other DNA sequences also encode this same CDR3. V and J are TRBV7-2 and TRBJ2-3; 14 bases map to TRBD2. Germline assignment: CDR1 SGHTA and CDR2 FQGNSA. The CDR3 consists of 17 residues. This CDR3 is CASSLATSGGGTDTQYF. The CDR3, as DNA: TGTGCCAGCAGCTTAGCGACTAGCGGGGGGGGTACAGATACGCAATATTTT.

This sequence joins TRBV19 and TRBJ1-2; a possible D gene is TRBD1 (6 bases). Trimming removed 1 base from V and 8 bases from J, with 17 bases in between. The CDR3 runs 15 residues. From germline, CDR1 is LNHDA and CDR2 SQIVND (reference sequence). CDR3 region: CASSIASLTGRGYTF. The CDR3 DNA sequence: TGTGCCAGTAGTATAGCTTCCCTGACAGGTCGCGGCTACACCTTC.

The chain carries TRBV2 and TRBJ2-1; D perhaps matches TRBD2 (6 bases). V was shortened by 7 bases and J by 8 bases, with 15 bases between the two germline ends. Per the germline V gene, CDR1 is SNHLY and CDR2 is FYNNEI. This CDR3 region has 13 residues. CDR3 residues: CASKARGSDEQFF. The CDR3 DNA reads TGTGCCAGCAAGGCTCGGGGGTCCGATGAGCAGTTCTTC.

The CDR3 coding sequence is TGTGCCAGCAGCTTATTGACAGATGAAGCTTTCTTT. This translates into CASSLLTDEAFF. This chain joins TRBV7-9 and TRBJ1-1; tentative D call: TRBD1 (5 bases). Trimming removed 2 bases from V and 7 bases from J, with 8 bases in between. The CDR3 spans 12 residues. The germline V gene has CDR1 SEHNR and CDR2 FQNEAQ (reference sequence).

V and J are TRBV7-3 and TRBJ1-2, with 9 bases identical to TRBD1. With 5 bases clipped from V and 4 bases from J, the junction kept 14 bases outside the gene matches. The CDR3 has 17 amino acids. The V gene's germline CDR1 is SGHTA and CDR2 FQGTGA. This CDR3 reads CASSKTPGQGRGYGYTF. CDR3 DNA sequence: TGTGCCAGCAGCAAAACGCCGGGACAGGGAAGGGGCTATGGCTACACCTTC.

The V gene is TRBV5-6, the J gene TRBJ2-5, with 8 bases fitting TRBD1. Unmatched junction bases numbered 1, after V lost 0 bases and J lost 6 bases. Germline V CDR1 and CDR2: SGHDT, YYEEEE. This CDR3 is 13 amino acids long. This CDR3 is CASSLGQGKTQYF. The CDR3 bases are TGTGCCAGCAGCTTGGGACAGGGGAAGACCCAGTACTTC. The variable domain in full, with the rest retrieved from reference TRBV5-6 and TRBJ2-5, is DAGVTQSPTHLIKTRGQQVTLRCSPKSGHDTVSWYQQALGQGPQFIFQYYEEEERQRGNFPDRFSGHQFPNYSSELNVNALLLGDSALYLCASSLGQGKTQYFGPGTRLLVL.

As for this clone: The same CDR3 can be traced to other DNA sequences in this sample. The V and J genes are TRBV29-1 and TRBJ2-5; a possible D gene is TRBD1 (5 bases). Germline values: CDR1 SQVTM, CDR2 ANQGSEA. The CDR3 covers 12 residues. The V end lost 6 bases, the J end lost 4 bases, and 12 bases lay between the germline ends. CDR3 in amino acids: CSVTRTRETQYF. CDR3 nucleotide sequence: TGCAGCGTAACCCGGACAAGAGAGACCCAGTACTTC.

The rearrangement joins TRBV28 to TRBJ1-3; D is unresolved. The V gene lost 6 bases and the J gene lost 4 bases, with 13 bases spanning the gap. This CDR3 is 14 amino acids long. Per germline, CDR1 MDHEN and CDR2 SYDVKM. CDR3 residues: CASSLVWQGNTIYF. CDR3 nucleotides: TGTGCCAGCAGCTTGGTGTGGCAGGGAAACACCATATATTTT. The full variable domain, completed using reference TRBV28 and TRBJ1-3, is DVKVTQSSRYLVKRTGEKVFLECVQDMDHENMFWYRQDPGLGLRLIYFSYDVKMKEKGDIPEGYSVSREKKERFSLILESASTNQTSMYLCASSLVWQGNTIYFGEGSWLTVV.

The chain has TRBV4-3 and TRBJ1-6, with 9 bases identical to TRBD1. The CDR3 is made up of 17 amino acids. With V trimmed by 1 base and J by 6 bases, 7 bases remained unmatched. The germline CDR1 and CDR2 sequences are LGHNA and YSLEER. The chain's CDR3 is CASSQAKRTGVNSPLHF. The CDR3, as DNA: TGCGCCAGCAGCCAAGCCAAGCGGACAGGGGTTAATTCACCCCTCCACTTT.

The J gene is TRBJ1-5, the V gene TRBV19; tentative D call: TRBD1 (6 bases). V dropped 4 bases and J dropped 5 bases, with 18 bases sitting between them. Per the germline V gene, CDR1 is LNHDA and CDR2 is SQIVND (reference sequence). The length of the CDR3 is 16 residues. The CDR3 DNA sequence: TGTGCCAGTAGTACCCTGCGGCAGGGGTACGATCAGCCCCAGCATTTT. Its translation: CASSTLRQGYDQPQHF.

The count of this clone is one. The chain combines TRBV2 with TRBJ1-1; 8 bases fit TRBD1. Germline loops: CDR1 SNHLY, CDR2 FYNNEI. The CDR3 is made up of 14 amino acids. The junction had 5 bases not matched to a gene; V was cut back by 6 bases and J by 2 bases. The CDR3 spells CASSVQGGNTEAFF. CDR3 bases: TGTGCCAGCAGCGTACAGGGGGGAAACACTGAAGCTTTCTTT.

This clone is medium-sized (0.01 to 0.1%) within its sample. The V gene is TRBV7-9, the J gene TRBJ2-7; 7 positions agree with TRBD1. The CDR3 is made up of 15 amino acids. With 0 bases clipped from V and 3 bases from J, the junction kept 5 bases outside the gene matches. Germline-derived CDR1 and CDR2 are SEHNR and FQNEAQ (reference sequence). The CDR3 DNA is TGTGCCAGCAGCTTAGCTACGACAGGGCTCTACGAGCAGTACTTC. Encoded protein: CASSLATTGLYEQYF. The whole variable domain, remainder taken from reference TRBV7-9 and TRBJ2-7, is DTGVSQNPRHKITKRGQNVTFRCDPISEHNRLYWYRQTLGQGPEFLTYFQNEAQLEKSRLLSDRFSAERPKGSFSTLEIQRTEQGDSAMYLCASSLATTGLYEQYFGPGTRLTVT.

The chain employs TRBV4-3 and TRBJ1-3; a possible D gene is TRBD1 (5 bases). This CDR3 spans 13 amino acids. The V end was cut by 3 bases, the J end by 10 bases, with 13 bases between. The germline V gene has CDR1 LGHNA and CDR2 YSLEER. CDR3 nucleotides: TGCGCCAGCAGCCACGAAGGTGGGGGGACCATATATTTT. It encodes CASSHEGGGTIYF.

This chain joins TRBV5-1 and TRBJ1-2; D might be TRBD1 (6 bases). CDR1 and CDR2 from the germline V gene are SGHRS and YFSETQ. The CDR3 spans 15 residues. Trimming removed 0 bases at V and 8 bases at J, with 17 bases between. CDR3 amino acids: CASSLVPGAMEGYTF. The CDR3 DNA reads as TGCGCCAGCAGCTTGGTTCCGGGGGCAATGGAGGGCTACACCTTC.

The rearrangement links TRBV19 to TRBJ1-2; D is unresolved. The CDR3 has 14 amino acids. CDR1 is LNHDA, CDR2 SQIVND, per germline (reference sequence). Trimming left V 8 bases short and J 8 bases short, with 21 bases between. The CDR3 region is CASSSGRQLWGYTF. The CDR3 coding sequence is TGTGCCAGTTCCTCCGGGAGACAACTATGGGGCTACACCTTC.

This clone was detected once. The chain couples TRBV10-3 to TRBJ2-1, with 8 bases aligning to TRBD1. The V and J ends lost 7 bases and 1 base, in that order; junction bases with no gene match: 6. Germline V CDR1 and CDR2: ENHRY, SYGVKD. The CDR3 loop spans 15 amino acids. CDR3 in amino acids: CAITLDRGSYNEQFF. The CDR3 DNA follows: TGTGCCATCACCTTAGACAGGGGTTCCTACAATGAGCAGTTCTTC.

The rearrangement uses TRBV30 and TRBJ1-4; D not resolved. Trimming took off 0 bases at V and 0 bases at J, with 8 bases between the two ends. The CDR3 loop spans 15 amino acids. Germline V gene data show CDR1 as GTSNPN and CDR2 as SVGIG (reference sequence). CDR3 in amino acids: CAWSVCRATNEKLFF. CDR3 coding DNA: TGTGCCTGGAGTGTATGTAGGGCAACTAATGAAAAACTGTTTTTT. Drawing the rest from reference TRBV30 and TRBJ1-4, the complete variable domain is SQTIHQWPATLVQPVGSPLSLECTVEGTSNPNLYWYRQAAGRGLQLLFYSVGIGQISSEVPQNLSASRPQDRQFILSSKKLLLSDSGFYLCAWSVCRATNEKLFFGSGTQLSVL.

This clone appeared a few times. The V gene is TRBV19, the J gene TRBJ1-6; TRBD1 matches at 7 bases. CDR1 and CDR2 from the germline V gene are LNHDA and SQIVND (reference sequence). This CDR3 is built from 14 residues. The trim removed 5 bases at V and 5 bases at J, leaving 3 bases unmatched. CDR3 in amino acids: CASSRDRNNSPLHF. CDR3 DNA: TGTGCCAGTAGTCGGGACAGAAATAATTCACCCCTCCACTTT. Full variable domain (remainder filled in from reference TRBV19 and TRBJ1-6): DGGITQSPKYLFRKEGQNVTLSCEQNLNHDAMYWYRQDPGQGLRLIYYSQIVNDFQKGDIAEGYSVSREKKESFPLTVTSAQKNPTAFYLCASSRDRNNSPLHFGNGTRLTVT.

This chain connects TRBV28 to TRBJ1-5; D not certain. The CDR3 has 14 residues. CDR1 is MDHEN and CDR2 is SYDVKM in the germline V gene. The V end was cut by 5 bases, the J end by 2 bases, with 10 bases between. The CDR3 DNA sequence: TGTGCCAGCAGTCTGCCTTTGGGCAATCAGCCCCAGCATTTT. This sequence encodes CASSLPLGNQPQHF.